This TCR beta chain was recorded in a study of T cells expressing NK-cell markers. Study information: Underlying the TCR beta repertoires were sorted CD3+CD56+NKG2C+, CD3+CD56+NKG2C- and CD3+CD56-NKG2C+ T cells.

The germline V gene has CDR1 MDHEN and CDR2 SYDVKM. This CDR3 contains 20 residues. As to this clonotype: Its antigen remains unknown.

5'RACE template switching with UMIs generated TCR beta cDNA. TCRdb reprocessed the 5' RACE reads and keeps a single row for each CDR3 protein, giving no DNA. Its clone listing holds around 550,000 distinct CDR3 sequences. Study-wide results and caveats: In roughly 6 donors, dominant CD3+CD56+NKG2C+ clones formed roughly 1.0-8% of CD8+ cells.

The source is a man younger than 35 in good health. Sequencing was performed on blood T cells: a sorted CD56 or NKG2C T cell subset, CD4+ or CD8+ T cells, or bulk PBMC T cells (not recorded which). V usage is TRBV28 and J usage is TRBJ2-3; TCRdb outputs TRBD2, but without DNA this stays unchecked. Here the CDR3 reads CASRSPPGLAGGSRTDTQYF.